This T cell receptor (beta chain) was captured in a study of a mutant IDH1 vaccine in newly diagnosed glioma. As for time point: week 23, last vaccination. Every single dose of the vaccine, 300 ug of mutant IDH1 20-mer peptide, came with topical imiquimod. Germline V gives CDR1 SGHRS, CDR2 YFSETQ. V lost 5 bases and J lost 0, with 15 bases in between. The length of the CDR3 is 16 residues. Profiling relied on immunoSEQ multiplex PCR, and the TCRdb table lists in-frame clones only, not all of them. Here the sample spans roughly 76,000 clones, over 75% being singletons. Concerning this clone: No antigen is known for it.

This material consisted of PBMCs, taken from a glioma patient whose treatment included an IDH1 peptide vaccine. The V call is TRBV5-1, the J call TRBJ2-1; maybe TRBD1 (6 bases). This clonotype was obtained from a man aged 25 to 45 with glioma. Some clones in this sample may be carry-over from other donors' samples. CDR3 nucleotide sequence: TGCGCCAGCAGACTTCAAACAGGGAGCTCCTACAATGAGCAGTTCTTC. Protein: CASRLQTGSSYNEQFF. The whole variable domain, remainder taken from reference TRBV5-1 and TRBJ2-1, is KAGVTQTPRYLIKTRGQQVTLSCSPISGHRSVSWYQQTPGQGLQFLFEYFSETQRNKGNFPGRFSGRQFSNSRSEMNVSTLELGDSALYLCASRLQTGSSYNEQFFGPGTRLTVL.